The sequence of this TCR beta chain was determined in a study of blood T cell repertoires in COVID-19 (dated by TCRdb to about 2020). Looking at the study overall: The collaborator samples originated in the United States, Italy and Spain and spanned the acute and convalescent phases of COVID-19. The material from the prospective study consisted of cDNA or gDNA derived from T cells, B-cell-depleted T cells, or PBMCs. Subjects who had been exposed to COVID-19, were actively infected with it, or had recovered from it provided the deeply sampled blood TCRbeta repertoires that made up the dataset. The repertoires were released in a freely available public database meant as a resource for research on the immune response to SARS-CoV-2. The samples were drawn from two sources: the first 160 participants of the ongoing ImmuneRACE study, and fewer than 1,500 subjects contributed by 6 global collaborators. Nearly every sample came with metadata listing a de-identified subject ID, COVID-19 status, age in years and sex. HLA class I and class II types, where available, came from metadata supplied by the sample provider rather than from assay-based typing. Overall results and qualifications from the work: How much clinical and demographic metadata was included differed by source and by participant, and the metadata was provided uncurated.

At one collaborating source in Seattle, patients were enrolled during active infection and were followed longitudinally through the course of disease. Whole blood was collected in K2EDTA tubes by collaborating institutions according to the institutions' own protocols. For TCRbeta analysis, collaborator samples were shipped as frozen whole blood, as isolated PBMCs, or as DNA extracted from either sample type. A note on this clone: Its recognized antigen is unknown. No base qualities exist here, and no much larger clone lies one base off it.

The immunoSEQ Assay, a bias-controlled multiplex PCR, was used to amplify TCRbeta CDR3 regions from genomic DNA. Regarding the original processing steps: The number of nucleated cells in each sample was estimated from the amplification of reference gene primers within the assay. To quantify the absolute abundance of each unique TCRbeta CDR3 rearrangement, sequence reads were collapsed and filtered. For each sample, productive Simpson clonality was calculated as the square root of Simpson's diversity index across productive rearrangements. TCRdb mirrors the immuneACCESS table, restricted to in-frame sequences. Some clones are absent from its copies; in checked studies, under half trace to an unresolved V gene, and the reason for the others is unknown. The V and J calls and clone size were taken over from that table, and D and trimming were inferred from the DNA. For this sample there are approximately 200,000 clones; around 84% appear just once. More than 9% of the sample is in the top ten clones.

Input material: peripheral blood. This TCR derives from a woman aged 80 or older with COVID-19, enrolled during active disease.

The DNA reads TGTGCCAGCAGCTTGGGCGGGGGGGCCATCAATGAGCAGTTCTTC. Translated, this is CASSLGGGAINEQFF. The V gene is TRBV5-4 and the J gene is TRBJ2-1, and 9 bases in between align with TRBD2. CDR1 and CDR2 are drawn from the germline V gene (reference sequence): SGHNT, YYREEE. Its CDR3 holds 15 amino acids, cysteine through phenylalanine. Of all the DNA, just the CDR3 is kept, 45 bases in frame from base 1. Trimmed from V: 0 bases; trimmed from J: 6 bases; junction bases lacking a gene match: 4.